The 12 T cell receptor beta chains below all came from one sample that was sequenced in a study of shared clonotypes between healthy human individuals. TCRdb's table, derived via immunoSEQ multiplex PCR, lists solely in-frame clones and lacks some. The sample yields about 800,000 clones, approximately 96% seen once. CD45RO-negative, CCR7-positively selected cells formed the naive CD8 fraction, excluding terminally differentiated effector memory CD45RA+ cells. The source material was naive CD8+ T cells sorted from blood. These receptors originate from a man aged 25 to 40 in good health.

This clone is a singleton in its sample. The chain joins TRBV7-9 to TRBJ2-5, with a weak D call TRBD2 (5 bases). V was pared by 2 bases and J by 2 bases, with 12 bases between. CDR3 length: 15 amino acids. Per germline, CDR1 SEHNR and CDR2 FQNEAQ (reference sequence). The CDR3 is CASSLPSRGQETQYF. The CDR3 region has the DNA TGTGCCAGCAGCTTACCCAGCCGCGGGCAAGAGACCCAGTACTTC.

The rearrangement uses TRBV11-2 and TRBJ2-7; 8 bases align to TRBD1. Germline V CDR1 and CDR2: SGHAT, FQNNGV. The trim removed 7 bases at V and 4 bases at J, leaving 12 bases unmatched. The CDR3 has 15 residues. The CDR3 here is CASTPGRTGWYEQYF. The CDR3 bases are TGTGCCAGCACCCCCGGAAGGACAGGGTGGTACGAGCAGTACTTC.

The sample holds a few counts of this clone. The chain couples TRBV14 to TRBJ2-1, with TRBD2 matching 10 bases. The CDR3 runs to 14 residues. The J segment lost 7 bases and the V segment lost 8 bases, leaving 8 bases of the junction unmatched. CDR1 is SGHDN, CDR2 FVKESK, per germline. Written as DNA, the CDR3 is TGTGCCAGCCGACGAGCGGGAGGGGGAAATGAGCAGTTCTTC. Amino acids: CASRRAGGGNEQFF.

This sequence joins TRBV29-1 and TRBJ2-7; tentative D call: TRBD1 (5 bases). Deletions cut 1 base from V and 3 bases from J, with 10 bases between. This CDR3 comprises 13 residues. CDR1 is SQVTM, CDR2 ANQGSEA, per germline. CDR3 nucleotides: TGCAGCGTTGAAGGGGGCCAGAACTACGAGCAGTACTTC. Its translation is CSVEGGQNYEQYF.

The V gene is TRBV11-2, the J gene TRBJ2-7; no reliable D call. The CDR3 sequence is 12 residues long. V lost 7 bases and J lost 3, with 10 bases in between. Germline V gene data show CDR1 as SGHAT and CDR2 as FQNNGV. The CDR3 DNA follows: TGTGCCAGCAAAGGAGTAAGCTACGAGCAGTACTTC. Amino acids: CASKGVSYEQYF.

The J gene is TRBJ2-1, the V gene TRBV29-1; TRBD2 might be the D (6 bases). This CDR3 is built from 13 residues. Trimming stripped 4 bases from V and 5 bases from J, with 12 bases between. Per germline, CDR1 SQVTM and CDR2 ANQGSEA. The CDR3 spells CSVVGTLNNEQFF. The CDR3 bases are TGCAGCGTTGTCGGGACTTTAAACAATGAGCAGTTCTTC.

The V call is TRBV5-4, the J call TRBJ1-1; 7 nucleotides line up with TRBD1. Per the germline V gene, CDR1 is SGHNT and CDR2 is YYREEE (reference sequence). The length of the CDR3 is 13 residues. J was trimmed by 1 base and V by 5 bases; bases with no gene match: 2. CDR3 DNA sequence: TGTGCCAGCAGATGGGACAGGAACACTGAAGCTTTCTTT. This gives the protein CASRWDRNTEAFF. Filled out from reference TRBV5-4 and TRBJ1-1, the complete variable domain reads ETGVTQSPTHLIKTRGQQVTLRCSSQSGHNTVSWYQQALGQGPQFIFQYYREEENGRGNFPPRFSGLQFPNYSSELNVNALELDDSALYLCASRWDRNTEAFFGQGTRLTVV.

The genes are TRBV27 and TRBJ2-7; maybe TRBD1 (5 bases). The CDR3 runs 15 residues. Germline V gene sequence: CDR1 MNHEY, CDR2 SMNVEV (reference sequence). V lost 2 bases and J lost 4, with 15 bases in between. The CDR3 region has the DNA TGTGCCAGCAGTTTAAGGGGCCACCACGGTTACGAGCAGTACTTC. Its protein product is CASSLRGHHGYEQYF.

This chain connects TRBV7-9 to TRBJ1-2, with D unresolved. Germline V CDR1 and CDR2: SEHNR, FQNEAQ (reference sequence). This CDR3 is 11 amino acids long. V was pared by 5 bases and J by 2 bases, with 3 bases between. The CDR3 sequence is CASSGNYGYTF. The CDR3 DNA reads TGTGCCAGCAGCGGGAACTATGGCTACACCTTC.

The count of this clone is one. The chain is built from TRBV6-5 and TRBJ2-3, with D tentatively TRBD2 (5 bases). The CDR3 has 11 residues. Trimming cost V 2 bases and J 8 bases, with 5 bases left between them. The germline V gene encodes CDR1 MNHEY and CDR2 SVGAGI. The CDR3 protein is CASSYEGTQYF. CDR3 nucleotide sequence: TGTGCCAGCAGTTACGAGGGTACGCAGTATTTT.

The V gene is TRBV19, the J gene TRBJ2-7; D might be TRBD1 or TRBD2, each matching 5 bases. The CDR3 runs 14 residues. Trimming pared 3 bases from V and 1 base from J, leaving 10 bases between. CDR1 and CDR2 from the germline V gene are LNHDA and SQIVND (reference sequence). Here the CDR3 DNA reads TGTGCCAGTAGTATGTCCGGGGCGTCCTACGAGCAGTACTTC. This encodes CASSMSGASYEQYF.

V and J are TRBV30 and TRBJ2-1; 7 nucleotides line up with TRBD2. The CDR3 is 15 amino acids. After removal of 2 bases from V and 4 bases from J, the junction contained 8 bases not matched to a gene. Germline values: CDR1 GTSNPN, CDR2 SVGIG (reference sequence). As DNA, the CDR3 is TGTGCCTGGAGTATCGAGCGGGAACGATACAATGAGCAGTTCTTC. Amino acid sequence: CAWSIERERYNEQFF. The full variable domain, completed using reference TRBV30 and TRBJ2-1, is SQTIHQWPATLVQPVGSPLSLECTVEGTSNPNLYWYRQAAGRGLQLLFYSVGIGQISSEVPQNLSASRPQDRQFILSSKKLLLSDSGFYLCAWSIERERYNEQFFGPGTRLTVL.